In this sample, the clone carrying this TCR beta chain turned up a few times. Its target is unknown. This sample was taken from a study of cytomegalovirus exposure and HLA in healthy donors. V lost 5 bases, J lost 6 bases, and 10 bases lay in between. Germline V gene data show CDR1 as LNHDA and CDR2 as SQIVND (reference sequence). The length of the CDR3 is 12 residues. The PCR was carried out with 60 Vbeta primers and 13 Jbeta primers. Repertoires were generated with immunoSEQ multiplex PCR, while TCRdb's copy carries only in-frame clones and drops some. The table records 85,000 to 100,000 clones, around 80% of them present only once. Overall study findings and caveats: In all likelihood, a cluster of highly shared sequence variants was a sequencing artifact.

The sample was PBMCs. The rearrangement links TRBV19 to TRBJ1-2; the D is unclear. This receptor was obtained from a male donor in good health and CMV-seropositive. CDR3 loop: CASSAPIDGYTF. Written as DNA, the CDR3 is TGTGCCAGTAGTGCGCCTATTGATGGCTACACCTTC.